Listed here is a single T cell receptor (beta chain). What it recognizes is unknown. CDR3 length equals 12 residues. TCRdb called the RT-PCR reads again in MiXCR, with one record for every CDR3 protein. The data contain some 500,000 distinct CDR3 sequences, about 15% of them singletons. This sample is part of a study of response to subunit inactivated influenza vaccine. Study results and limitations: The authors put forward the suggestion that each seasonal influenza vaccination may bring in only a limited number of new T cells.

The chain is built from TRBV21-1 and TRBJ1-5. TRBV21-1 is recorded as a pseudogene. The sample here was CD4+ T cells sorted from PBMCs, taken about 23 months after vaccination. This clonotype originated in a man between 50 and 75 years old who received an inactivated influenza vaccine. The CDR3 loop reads CASPKSNQPQHF. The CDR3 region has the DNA TGTGCCAGTCCTAAGAGCAATCAGCCCCAGCATTTT.